The T cell receptor beta chain described here comes from a study of T cell repertoires in cytomegalovirus infection. Study at large: Selected CMV epitopes included recently identified HLA-C-restricted ones as well as well-studied HLA-B-restricted ones. Based on public TCR beta signatures, there were indications of CMV infection and of a matching HLA type. Study-level points and caveats: What dominated the ex vivo response were HLA-C-restricted CMV-specific TCR beta clonotypes. Carriers of CMV and the relevant HLA type were discriminated by public TCR beta frequency.

TCRdb recomputed calls from the reads with MiXCR, one row per CDR3 protein. This table has approximately 280,000 distinct CDR3 sequences, less than 25% appearing once. There are many counts of this clonotype. What it recognizes is unknown. The germline CDR1 and CDR2 sequences are SGHTA and FQGNSA. Trimming took 2 bases from V and 9 from J, leaving 11 bases between them. The CDR3 loop spans 13 amino acids. The sequence derives from a human donor in good health (CMV status not recorded). Some clones in this sample may be carry-over from other donors' samples. This rearrangement joins TRBV7-2 to TRBJ1-5, with D perhaps matching TRBD1 (5 bases). Here the sequenced sample was cultured PBMCs, taken from culture after CMV antigen stimulation. This CDR3 reads CASSLFGGGPQHF. As DNA, the CDR3 is TGTGCCAGCAGCTTATTCGGGGGTGGGCCCCAGCATTTT.